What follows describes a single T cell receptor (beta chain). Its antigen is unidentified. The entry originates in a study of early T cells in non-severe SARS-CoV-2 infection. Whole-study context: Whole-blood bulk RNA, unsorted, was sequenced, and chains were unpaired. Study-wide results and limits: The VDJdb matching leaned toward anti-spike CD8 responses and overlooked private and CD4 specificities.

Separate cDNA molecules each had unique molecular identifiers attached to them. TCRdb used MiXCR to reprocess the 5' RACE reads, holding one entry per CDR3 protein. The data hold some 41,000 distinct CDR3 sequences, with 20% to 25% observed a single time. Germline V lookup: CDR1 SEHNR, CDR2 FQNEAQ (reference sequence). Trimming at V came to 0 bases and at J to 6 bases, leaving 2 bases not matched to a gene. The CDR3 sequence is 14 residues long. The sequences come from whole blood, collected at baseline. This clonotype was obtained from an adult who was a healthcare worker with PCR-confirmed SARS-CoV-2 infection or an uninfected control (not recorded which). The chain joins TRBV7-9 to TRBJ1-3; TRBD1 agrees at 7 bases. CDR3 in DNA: TGTGCCAGCAGCTTAGCAGGGGGCCAAAACACCATATATTTT. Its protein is CASSLAGGQNTIYF.